The present entry profiles one TCR beta chain with its context. The data were obtained in a study of blood T cell repertoires in COVID-19. For the study at large: Sample material is recorded as cDNA or gDNA derived from T cells, B-cell-depleted T cells, or PBMCs.

Recruits, aged about 18 to 100 years, lived in around 24 US areas. Within 2 weeks of study entry, exposed participants had contacted a PCR-confirmed or clinician-diagnosed COVID-19 case. Per the authors' pipeline: Researchers report that nucleated cell counts were estimated from reference gene primer amplification. Libraries were prepared by immunoSEQ multiplex PCR; TCRdb keeps only in-frame clonotypes and omits some of them. D and trimming come from the DNA, and the V and J calls and clone size come from that table. Seen here are approximately 220,000 clones, 65% to 90% observed once, and the top ten hold about 4.7%. Germline loops: CDR1 SGHVS, CDR2 FNYEAQ. After removal of 3 bases from V and 0 bases from J, the junction contained 9 bases not matched to a gene. The CDR3 runs to 19 residues.

V gene TRBV7-6 combines with J gene TRBJ2-2; 11 bases line up with TRBD2. Sequenced material: PBMCs or T cells enriched from blood (not recorded which). This receptor was identified in a woman under 40 who had been exposed to COVID-19. CDR3 amino acids: CASSLRASGGPSNTGELFF. DNA of the CDR3: TGTGCCAGCAGCTTGAGGGCTAGCGGGGGGCCTTCGAACACCGGGGAGCTGTTTTTT.